These 21 T cell receptor beta chains were all obtained from the same sample, sequenced in a study of shared clonotypes between healthy human individuals (dated by TCRdb to the early 2020s). Library preparation used the immunoSEQ multiplex PCR assay. Drawn from immuneACCESS, this table holds only the in-frame rearrangements with V and J called that TCRdb kept. Clones are partly lost; checked studies trace under half to an unresolved V gene and leave the rest unexplained. This sample has about 2.4 million clones in its table, and 85% to 95% of those were observed once. Together, the top ten hold over 0.12% of the sample. Input material: naive CD4+ T cells sorted from blood. The meaning of the sample's cell subset or site label: CD45RA+ positively selected. The receptor source for this set is a man aged 18 to 35 in good health.

This clone has only one observation. The chain joins TRBV6-6 to TRBJ1-2; 9 nucleotides agree with TRBD1. CDR3 size: 16 residues. Germline V gene sequence: CDR1 MNHNY, CDR2 SVGAGI (reference sequence). V lost 6 bases, J lost 2 bases, and 10 bases stayed unmatched. CDR3 amino acids: CASSPRQGVTNYGYTF. The CDR3 coding sequence is TGTGCCAGCAGCCCGCGACAGGGGGTAACGAACTATGGCTACACCTTC.

The chain combines TRBV28 with TRBJ1-5; D is uncertain. With 2 bases removed from V and 0 bases from J, the gap between germline ends came to 5 bases. CDR3 length: 14 residues. Germline V lookup: CDR1 MDHEN, CDR2 SYDVKM. The CDR3 loop reads CASSLTDSNQPQHF. The CDR3 DNA reads TGTGCCAGCAGTTTAACAGATAGCAATCAGCCCCAGCATTTT.

The chain uses TRBV6-5 and TRBJ2-7, with D tentatively TRBD1 (7 bases). CDR1 MNHEY and CDR2 SVGAGI come from the germline V gene. The V end lost 6 bases, the J end lost 3 bases, and 15 bases lay between the germline ends. The CDR3 loop spans 14 amino acids. CDR3 residues: CASSRGRGDYEQYF. In DNA, the CDR3 is TGTGCCAGCAGCCGAGGCAGGGGGGACTACGAGCAGTACTTC.

The chain uses TRBV18 and TRBJ1-4; 8 bases align to TRBD1. V lost 3 bases and J lost 7; bases outside the gene matches: 7. In germline, CDR1 is KGHSH, CDR2 LQKENI. CDR3 length equals 15 residues. CDR3 in DNA: TGTGCCAGCTCACCCGCCGGGACAGGAGCTGAAAAACTGTTTTTT. As protein: CASSPAGTGAEKLFF.

V usage is TRBV11-2 and J usage is TRBJ2-1; D might be TRBD1 (6 bases). Trimming removed 5 bases at V and 2 bases at J, with 13 bases between. Germline V CDR1 and CDR2: SGHAT, FQNNGV. This CDR3 is built from 15 residues. CDR3: CASSADSLTYNEQFF. The CDR3 nucleotides read TGTGCCAGCAGCGCGGACAGTTTAACCTACAATGAGCAGTTCTTC.

The genes are TRBV30 and TRBJ2-7; 8 bases line up with TRBD1. Germline V gives CDR1 GTSNPN, CDR2 SVGIG (reference sequence). V was pared by 5 bases and J by 2 bases, with 11 bases of the junction left unmatched. The CDR3 totals 15 residues. The CDR3 sequence is CAWGGGTGGPYEQYF. CDR3 DNA: TGTGCCTGGGGAGGGGGGACAGGCGGTCCCTACGAGCAGTACTTC.

This chain links TRBV7-2 with TRBJ1-5; D call uncertain. CDR1 is SGHTA, CDR2 FQGNSA, per germline. The germline V and J ends were trimmed by 6 bases and 3 bases, with 12 bases remaining between them. The CDR3 length is 14 residues. The chain's CDR3 is CASSRSQFNQPQHF. CDR3 in DNA: TGTGCCAGCAGTCGGTCTCAATTCAATCAGCCCCAGCATTTT.

The chain is built from TRBV30 and TRBJ1-2; 7 bases map to TRBD1. Losses at the gene ends were 1 base for V and 8 bases for J; bases not matched to a gene: 1. The CDR3 runs 11 residues. Germline V lookup: CDR1 GTSNPN, CDR2 SVGIG (reference sequence). CDR3 nucleotide sequence: TGTGCCTGGAGTGAACAGGGGGGCTACACCTTC. Translation gives CAWSEQGGYTF.

The chain combines TRBV15 with TRBJ2-3, with TRBD1 as a possible D gene (6 bases). CDR3 length: 15 amino acids. Germline V gives CDR1 LNHNV, CDR2 YYDKDF (reference sequence). The V gene lost 1 base and the J gene lost 3 bases, with 11 bases spanning the gap. The CDR3 DNA reads as TGTGCCACCAGCAGAGGAGTCCAGGGGACAGATACGCAGTATTTT. Protein: CATSRGVQGTDTQYF.

The rearrangement uses TRBV5-1 and TRBJ2-1; 14 bases map to TRBD2. The CDR3 is 15 amino acids. V dropped 4 bases and J dropped 8; count of bases not matched to a gene: 5. Germline assignment: CDR1 SGHRS and CDR2 YFSETQ. The CDR3 DNA reads as TGCGCCAGCAGCACCGGGACTAGCGGGGGTGATGAGCAGTTCTTC. It encodes CASSTGTSGGDEQFF.

A word on this clone: The sample contains more than one DNA sequence encoding this CDR3. V usage is TRBV2 and J usage is TRBJ1-3; D remains ambiguous. Germline assignment: CDR1 SNHLY and CDR2 FYNNEI. The CDR3 totals 12 residues. V was pared by 9 bases and J by 3 bases, with 9 bases between. CDR3 sequence: CASRLSGNTIYF. The CDR3 DNA is TGTGCCAGTAGACTAAGTGGAAACACCATATATTTT.

The chain is built from TRBV5-6 and TRBJ1-3; D is uncertain. This CDR3 has 15 residues. The V end lost 2 bases, the J end lost 4 bases, and 13 bases lay between the germline ends. Per germline, CDR1 SGHDT and CDR2 YYEEEE. CDR3 sequence: CASSFEGLGGNTIYF. The CDR3 DNA reads as TGTGCCAGCAGCTTCGAGGGTTTGGGCGGAAACACCATATATTTT.

V usage is TRBV11-2 and J usage is TRBJ2-5, with 11 bases aligning to TRBD1. The V gene end was trimmed by 3 bases and the J gene end by 1 base; junction bases not matched to a gene: 7. The CDR3 loop spans 17 amino acids. From germline, CDR1 is SGHAT and CDR2 FQNNGV. The CDR3 bases are TGTGCCAGCAGCTTGGATGCCGGGACAGGGGGCCAAGAGACCCAGTACTTC. As protein: CASSLDAGTGGQETQYF.

V and J are TRBV6-6 and TRBJ2-7; a weak D match, TRBD1 (6 bases). Trimming cost V 5 bases and J 6 bases, with 8 bases left between them. The CDR3 runs to 11 residues. The germline CDR1 and CDR2 sequences are MNHNY and SVGAGI (reference sequence). The CDR3 spells CASSTGFEQYF. The CDR3, as DNA: TGTGCCAGCAGTACAGGGTTCGAGCAGTACTTC.

A word on this clone: Other DNA sequences from this sample encode an identical CDR3 as well. The chain joins TRBV9 to TRBJ2-1, with 10 bases lining up with TRBD1. The CDR3 spans 15 residues. CDR1 is SGDLS and CDR2 is YYNGEE in the germline V gene. J was trimmed by 2 bases and V by 3 bases; bases with no gene match: 2. CDR3 DNA: TGTGCCAGCAGCGCCGGGACAGGGGCCTACAATGAGCAGTTCTTC. Its translation is CASSAGTGAYNEQFF.

On this clone itself: This same CDR3 is encoded by further DNA sequences in the sample. CDR3 bases: TGTGCCAGTAGTATCGGCGGTACGGGAGGAAACACCATATATTTT. Translated: CASSIGGTGGNTIYF. The V call is TRBV19, the J call TRBJ1-3; D ambiguous. This CDR3 contains 15 residues. Germline CDR1 reads LNHDA; CDR2 reads SQIVND (reference sequence). The ends were cut back, 3 bases at V and 4 bases at J, with 13 bases in the middle. Full variable domain (remainder filled in from reference TRBV19 and TRBJ1-3): DGGITQSPKYLFRKEGQNVTLSCEQNLNHDAMYWYRQDPGQGLRLIYYSQIVNDFQKGDIAEGYSVSREKKESFPLTVTSAQKNPTAFYLCASSIGGTGGNTIYFGEGSWLTVV.

Only one count was recorded for this clone. Other DNA sequences of this sample code for an identical CDR3. J is TRBJ2-3 and V is TRBV30, with D maybe TRBD2 (6 bases). The V end lost 4 bases, the J end lost 3 bases, and 8 bases lay between the germline ends. CDR3 length: 12 residues. Germline V CDR1 and CDR2: GTSNPN, SVGIG (reference sequence). The CDR3 spells CAWTRDTDTQYF. The CDR3 bases are TGTGCCTGGACGCGGGATACAGATACGCAGTATTTT.

This chain connects TRBV10-3 to TRBJ1-2; TRBD1 is a possible D gene (5 bases). The V end was cut by 4 bases, the J end by 4 bases, with 10 bases between. Germline lookup yields CDR1 ENHRY and CDR2 SYGVKD. The length of the CDR3 is 13 residues. CDR3: CAISVDRSYGYTF. CDR3 DNA sequence: TGTGCCATCAGTGTTGACAGATCCTATGGCTACACCTTC.

This clone was detected only once. The CDR3 DNA is TGCGCCAGCAGCTACGGGGGCGACTCTGGGGCCAACGTCCTGACTTTC. Residues: CASSYGGDSGANVLTF. V and J are TRBV5-1 and TRBJ2-6; D may match TRBD1 or TRBD2 (6 bases each). V shed 3 bases and J shed 0 bases, with 10 bases lying between them. This CDR3 comprises 16 residues. CDR1 and CDR2 from the germline V gene are SGHRS and YFSETQ.

The J gene is TRBJ1-2, the V gene TRBV19; 10 bases are shared with TRBD1. CDR1 is LNHDA and CDR2 is SQIVND in the germline V gene (reference sequence). The CDR3 is made up of 16 amino acids. Germline trimming cut 4 bases from V and 3 bases from J; bases unmatched to any gene: 8. The CDR3 nucleotides are TGTGCCAGTAGTACGCGACAGGGGGCGCGGGACTATGGCTACACCTTC. Protein sequence: CASSTRQGARDYGYTF.

The chain combines TRBV6-1 with TRBJ2-4; a possible D gene is TRBD1 (5 bases). Trimming pared 1 base from V and 8 bases from J, leaving 18 bases between. This CDR3 spans 16 amino acids. Germline loops: CDR1 MNHNS, CDR2 SASEGT. In nucleotides, the CDR3 is TGTGCCAGCAGTGAAGATAAGGGGTCGCTAAGGGACATTCAGTACTTC. Amino acids: CASSEDKGSLRDIQYF.